Described below is a single T cell receptor (beta chain) sequence and its context. There are many counts of this clone. Its cognate antigen has yet to be identified. Per-base qualities were not stored, and no clone one base away is much larger. This entry belongs to a study of metastatic and nonmetastatic thyroid tumors (dated by TCRdb to 2020 to 2022). Regarding the study in general: Repertoires from peripheral blood and from tumor or nodule tissue samples of malignant and benign thyroid patients were compared. Broad study findings and their caveats: In both blood and tumor samples, malignant tumors were reported to have significantly higher TCR beta diversity than benign nodules.

Preparation of the library involved PCR. The sequencer was an Illumina HiSeq 4000. High-throughput sequencing was used to profile the TCR beta-chain CDR3 region of every patient. The authors' pipeline ran thus. The researchers built a classifier to tell apart papillary thyroid cancer patients with distant metastasis, based on CDR3 differences among clinicopathological groups. The Shannon index was used to measure repertoire diversity, and the Morisita-Horn index was used to measure how similar tumor and blood repertoires were. In TCRdb, the public reads were trimmed at Q25 with fastp and aligned with MiXCR, with productive beta chains retained. TCRdb, not the authors, supplied the V and J calls. The table for this sample lists roughly 63,000 clones; about 17% of them were counted only once. The ten largest clones add up to roughly 10% of the sample. Before undergoing thyroid surgery, none of the patients had been given any kind of treatment. Using T-cell receptor beta sequencing, the researchers looked back retrospectively at clinical samples from patients, gathered between about 2012 and 2019.

The V end loses 8 bases and the J end loses 3 bases, and a stretch of 13 bases separates them. Including the terminal cysteine and phenylalanine, the CDR3 comprises 12 residues. Solely the CDR3 DNA is kept, with 36 bases framed from the first base. In the germline V gene (reference sequence), CDR1 corresponds to DFQATT and CDR2 to SNEGSKA. The sequence was obtained from a male donor with papillary thyroid cancer or a benign thyroid nodule (not recorded which). Some clones in this sample may be carry-over from other donors' samples. Material for sequencing was blood. This chain joins TRBV20-1 to TRBJ1-2; the D gene is unclear. The nucleotide sequence reads TGCAGTACCCTCGTCGGGGACTATGGCTACACCTTC. Its product reads: CSTLVGDYGYTF.